Listed here are 17 T cell receptor beta chains from one sample, sequenced in a study of blood T cell repertoires in COVID-19. Repertoires were generated with immunoSEQ multiplex PCR, while TCRdb's copy carries only in-frame clones and drops some. The repertoire includes under 200,000 clones, about 90% of them detected once, and approximately 11% sits in the top ten. The sequenced material came from peripheral blood. The receptors shown here come from a woman aged 60-70 years with COVID-19, enrolled during active disease.

The rearrangement links TRBV7-2 to TRBJ2-5, with a possible D match to TRBD1 (6 bases). This CDR3 region has 14 residues. Per germline, CDR1 SGHTA and CDR2 FQGNSA. The V end was cut by 5 bases, the J end by 1 base, with 11 bases between. CDR3 sequence: CASSQGHLQETQYF. CDR3 DNA: TGTGCCAGCAGCCAGGGACACCTCCAAGAGACCCAGTACTTC.

This clone was counted once. The rearrangement uses TRBV7-2 and TRBJ2-1, with 10 bases matching TRBD2. V was clipped by 4 bases and J by 6 bases; unmatched bases: 9. The CDR3 consists of 16 residues. Germline values: CDR1 SGHTA, CDR2 FQGNSA. The CDR3 region is CASSSRIAGGGNEQFF. For the CDR3, the DNA is TGTGCCAGCAGCTCCCGAATAGCGGGAGGAGGCAATGAGCAGTTCTTC.

For this clone: The germline gene is not matched at one end of the junction; a read error may be the cause. The genes are TRBV19 and TRBJ1-6, with TRBD1 identical over 8 bases. This CDR3 comprises 15 residues. Per germline, CDR1 LNHDA and CDR2 SQIVND (reference sequence). The DNA for the CDR3 is TGTGCCAGTAGTATAATGACAGGGGATAAATCACCCCTCCACTTT. It encodes CASSIMTGDKSPLHF.

In its sample, this clone was seen once. The chain's CDR3 is CASSSPTGGRETQYF. The CDR3 DNA follows: TGTGCCAGCAGTTCTCCTACAGGGGGCAGGGAGACCCAGTACTTC. The chain recombines TRBV28 with TRBJ2-5, with 9 positions matching TRBD1. Unmatched junction bases numbered 8, after V lost 4 bases and J lost 5 bases. The CDR3 is 15 residues long. Germline values: CDR1 MDHEN, CDR2 SYDVKM.

DNA for the CDR3: TGTGCCAGCAGCGTAGCCCGCCTGACTAGCGGGAGCACAGATACGCAGTATTTT. As protein: CASSVARLTSGSTDTQYF. The V and J genes are TRBV9 and TRBJ2-3; 10 bases are shared with TRBD2. CDR3 size: 18 residues. Trimming removed 0 bases from V and 0 bases from J; junction bases left unmatched: 7. Germline V gene lookup returns CDR1 SGDLS and CDR2 YYNGEE.

The J gene is TRBJ2-5, the V gene TRBV5-1; D may be TRBD1 (6 bases). Trimming stripped 5 bases from V and 4 bases from J, with 15 bases between. This CDR3 contains 14 residues. CDR1 SGHRS and CDR2 YFSETQ come from the germline V gene. CDR3 amino acids: CASSRVGAGETQYF. The CDR3 DNA follows: TGCGCCAGCAGTAGAGTGGGGGCGGGAGAGACCCAGTACTTC. The full variable domain, with the rest looked up from reference TRBV5-1 and TRBJ2-5, is KAGVTQTPRYLIKTRGQQVTLSCSPISGHRSVSWYQQTPGQGLQFLFEYFSETQRNKGNFPGRFSGRQFSNSRSEMNVSTLELGDSALYLCASSRVGAGETQYFGPGTRLLVL.

The chain uses TRBV19 and TRBJ2-6; D might be TRBD1 (7 bases). V was pared by 8 bases and J by 4 bases, with 12 bases between. This CDR3 region has 14 residues. Per the germline V gene, CDR1 is LNHDA and CDR2 is SQIVND (reference sequence). DNA of the CDR3: TGTGCCAGTTGCAGGGGGGCGGGGGCCAACGTCCTGACTTTC. Amino acid sequence: CASCRGAGANVLTF.

The V and J genes are TRBV6-1 and TRBJ2-7; TRBD2 is a possible D gene (6 bases). Germline CDR1 and CDR2: MNHNS and SASEGT. This CDR3 is 13 amino acids long. The germline V and J ends were trimmed by 2 bases and 4 bases, with 9 bases remaining between them. The CDR3 loop reads CASSELAGYEQYF. CDR3 DNA: TGTGCCAGCAGTGAACTTGCGGGGTACGAGCAGTACTTC.

This chain links TRBV6-6 with TRBJ1-5; 9 bases agree with TRBD1. The CDR3 covers 15 residues. Germline V lookup: CDR1 MNHNY, CDR2 SVGAGI (reference sequence). With 10 bases clipped from V and 6 bases from J, the junction kept 13 bases outside the gene matches. As DNA, the CDR3 is TGTGCCACCCTCCCGGGACAGGGATCAGGTCAGCCCCAGCATTTT. Translating gives CATLPGQGSGQPQHF.

A word on this clone: This sample also contains other DNA sequences that code for the same CDR3. The V and J genes are TRBV11-3 and TRBJ2-3, with 10 bases matching TRBD2. CDR3 length equals 13 residues. The V segment lost 8 bases and the J segment 1 base; nucleotides outside the gene matches: 0. CDR1 SGHNT and CDR2 YENEEA come from the germline V gene. The CDR3 protein is CASGTSGTDTQYF. DNA of the CDR3: TGTGCCAGCGGGACTAGCGGCACAGATACGCAGTATTTT.

The chain carries TRBV20-1 and TRBJ1-4; 10 bases fit TRBD1. The CDR3 is made up of 14 amino acids. The V gene end was trimmed by 3 bases and the J gene end by 7 bases; junction bases not matched to a gene: 5. Germline V gene lookup returns CDR1 DFQATT and CDR2 SNEGSKA (reference sequence). Here the CDR3 reads CSASETGGFEKLFF. The CDR3 nucleotides read TGCAGTGCTAGTGAGACAGGGGGCTTTGAAAAACTGTTTTTT.

The rearrangement links TRBV7-2 to TRBJ2-1, with D possibly TRBD2 on 6 matching bases. The CDR3 loop spans 15 amino acids. Germline CDR1 and CDR2: SGHTA and FQGNSA. Trimming took 2 bases from V and 4 from J, leaving 12 bases between them. CDR3 nucleotide sequence: TGTGCCAGCAGCTTAATGCCTAGCGAGTACAATGAGCAGTTCTTC. This translates into CASSLMPSEYNEQFF.

The rearrangement uses TRBV9 and TRBJ1-1, with D uncertain. CDR1 is SGDLS, CDR2 YYNGEE, per germline. CDR3 length: 13 residues. Trimming removed 2 bases at V and 5 bases at J, with 10 bases between. CDR3 coding DNA: TGTGCCAGCAGCGTGGGCGGGGAAACTGAAGCTTTCTTT. This translates into CASSVGGETEAFF.

The chain links TRBV19 to TRBJ2-1; D possibly corresponds to TRBD1 (6 bases). The V end lost 5 bases, the J end lost 2 bases, and 10 bases lay between the germline ends. The germline V gene has CDR1 LNHDA and CDR2 SQIVND (reference sequence). The CDR3 is 14 amino acids. The chain's CDR3 is CASSGTTTYNEQFF. The CDR3 DNA sequence: TGTGCCAGTAGTGGGACAACGACCTACAATGAGCAGTTCTTC.

The CDR3 DNA reads as TGTGCCAGTACCACGACAGGGAGGTATGAAAAACTGTTTTTT. Its translation is CASTTTGRYEKLFF. The J gene is TRBJ1-4, the V gene TRBV19, with 7 bases identical to TRBD1. Germline V CDR1 and CDR2: LNHDA, SQIVND (reference sequence). V gave up 7 bases and J gave up 6 bases; unmatched junction bases: 8. The CDR3 spans 14 residues.

The chain is built from TRBV6-4 and TRBJ2-3, with D possibly matching TRBD2 (5 bases). The CDR3 contains 16 residues. Germline loops: CDR1 MRHNA, CDR2 SNTAGT. Trimming cost V 0 bases and J 3 bases, with 13 bases left between them. CDR3: CASSDSTGSGTDTQYF. The CDR3 bases are TGTGCCAGCAGTGACTCGACGGGGAGCGGTACAGATACGCAGTATTTT.

J is TRBJ1-6 and V is TRBV2; 10 nucleotides align to TRBD1. Germline trimming cut 10 bases from V and 9 bases from J; bases unmatched to any gene: 6. CDR1 and CDR2 (germline): SNHLY, FYNNEI. The CDR3 runs 13 residues. For the CDR3, the DNA is TGTGCCACCAAGGGACAGGGGAGTTCACCCCTCCACTTT. This sequence encodes CATKGQGSSPLHF.